Presented here are 15 T cell receptor beta chains from one specimen sequenced in a study of blood T cell repertoires in COVID-19. TCRdb's table, derived via immunoSEQ multiplex PCR, lists solely in-frame clones and lacks some. This sample carries about 270,000 clones, less than 85% of them seen once, and the ten largest clones take about 1.6%. The sequencing sample was made of peripheral blood. The origin of the receptors is a human donor with COVID-19, enrolled during active disease. The donor label of this sample is uncertain.

The chain recombines TRBV28 with TRBJ1-5; 10 bases map to TRBD1. This CDR3 has 15 residues. Losses at the gene ends were 6 bases for V and 1 base for J; bases not matched to a gene: 3. CDR1 MDHEN and CDR2 SYDVKM come from the germline V gene. The CDR3 reads CASRTGGLSNQPQHF. DNA for the CDR3: TGTGCCAGCAGGACAGGGGGCCTGAGCAATCAGCCCCAGCATTTT.

The V and J genes are TRBV5-6 and TRBJ1-4; weak D call: TRBD1 (6 bases). CDR1 SGHDT and CDR2 YYEEEE come from the germline V gene. This CDR3 region has 15 residues. Trimming stripped 5 bases from V and 7 bases from J, with 18 bases between. The CDR3 sequence: CASSPRGGGSEKLFF. The CDR3, as DNA: TGTGCCAGCAGTCCCAGGGGCGGGGGAAGTGAAAAACTGTTTTTT.

The chain carries TRBV30 and TRBJ2-3, with D possibly TRBD2 on 5 matching bases. The germline V gene encodes CDR1 GTSNPN and CDR2 SVGIG (reference sequence). The CDR3 is made up of 13 amino acids. The V and J ends lost 2 bases and 4 bases respectively, with 10 bases between them. The CDR3 DNA sequence: TGTGCCTGGAGTCCCGGGATTGCAGATACGCAGTATTTT. This codes for CAWSPGIADTQYF.

This rearrangement joins TRBV5-6 to TRBJ1-4, with TRBD1 as a possible D gene (5 bases). The germline V and J ends were trimmed by 1 base and 6 bases, with 10 bases remaining between them. CDR1 is SGHDT, CDR2 YYEEEE, per germline. The length of the CDR3 is 14 residues. DNA for the CDR3: TGTGCCAGCAGCTTGTGGGGGGATCATGAAAAACTGTTTTTT. It codes for CASSLWGDHEKLFF.

The chain is built from TRBV28 and TRBJ1-5; 7 bases fit TRBD1. Germline V gene sequence: CDR1 MDHEN, CDR2 SYDVKM. The CDR3 is 14 residues long. V lost 6 bases to trimming and J lost 7 bases; unmatched junction nucleotides: 9. The CDR3, as DNA: TGTGCCAGCAGCCGACTCAGGGGGGCACAGCCCCAGCATTTT. It is translated as CASSRLRGAQPQHF.

The chain uses TRBV23-1 and TRBJ1-1; no reliable D call. TRBV23-1 is an ORF for which the function is uncertain. This CDR3 comprises 16 residues. V was cut by 1 base and J by 0 bases, with 12 bases left in between. The CDR3: CASSQLFGGMNTEAFF. The CDR3 nucleotides read TGCGCCAGCAGTCAATTATTCGGAGGCATGAACACTGAAGCTTTCTTT.

V and J are TRBV5-1 and TRBJ2-7, with a tentative D call TRBD2 (6 bases). V was trimmed by 1 base and J by 3 bases, leaving 11 bases between them. The CDR3 extends over 14 amino acids. CDR1 is SGHRS and CDR2 is YFSETQ in the germline V gene. CDR3 sequence (DNA): TGCGCCAGCAGCTTGTCGCGACTAGGCTACGAGCAGTACTTC. The encoded protein is CASSLSRLGYEQYF. The entire variable domain, with the rest obtained from reference TRBV5-1 and TRBJ2-7, is as follows: KAGVTQTPRYLIKTRGQQVTLSCSPISGHRSVSWYQQTPGQGLQFLFEYFSETQRNKGNFPGRFSGRQFSNSRSEMNVSTLELGDSALYLCASSLSRLGYEQYFGPGTRLTVT.

This clone came up once. The chain links TRBV27 to TRBJ2-3, with 8 bases that match TRBD2. V dropped 10 bases and J dropped 2; count of bases not matched to a gene: 8. Germline CDR1 and CDR2: MNHEY and SMNVEV (reference sequence). The CDR3 extends over 14 amino acids. CDR3 DNA sequence: TGTGCCACCACGTATAGCGGGATCACAGATACGCAGTATTTT. It translates to CATTYSGITDTQYF.

This chain connects TRBV3-1 (or the pseudogene TRBV3-2) to TRBJ2-5; 8 bases match TRBD2. J lost 4 bases, V lost 4 bases, and 8 bases had no gene match. Per germline, CDR1 LGHDT and CDR2 YNNKEL (reference sequence). CDR3 length equals 15 residues. The CDR3 here is CASSRPGGGGETQYF. CDR3 bases: TGTGCCAGCAGCCGCCCGGGGGGGGGAGGAGAGACCCAGTACTTC.

The rearrangement joins TRBV4-3 to TRBJ2-1; D uncertain. V shed 0 bases and J shed 9 bases, with 12 bases lying between them. This CDR3 contains 14 residues. CDR1 is LGHNA and CDR2 is YSLEER in the germline V gene. CDR3 sequence reads: CASSQEIAATEQFF. The DNA of the CDR3 is TGCGCCAGCAGCCAAGAGATTGCGGCCACTGAGCAGTTCTTC.

The chain couples TRBV10-3 to TRBJ2-1, with a tentative D call TRBD2 (5 bases). The CDR3 runs to 14 residues. Germline V CDR1 and CDR2: ENHRY, SYGVKD. V gave up 6 bases and J gave up 3 bases, with 12 bases separating them. The CDR3 DNA follows: TGTGCCATCAGCCCCCGGGAACTCTACAATGAGCAGTTCTTC. It codes for CAISPRELYNEQFF.

J is TRBJ2-5 and V is TRBV24-1, with a tentative D call TRBD1 (7 bases). Looked up from germline, CDR1 is KGHDR and CDR2 is SFDVKD. The CDR3 covers 15 residues. The V gene lost 1 base and the J gene lost 4 bases, with 12 bases spanning the gap. CDR3 in DNA: TGTGCCACCAGTGATTTAGCAGGGGGGCGAGAGACCCAGTACTTC. This sequence encodes CATSDLAGGRETQYF.

The table lists this clone with a few counts. Sequence at one end of the junction differs from germline and may be a read error. The V and J genes are TRBV7-7 and TRBJ2-1, with 7 bases that match TRBD2. The CDR3 extends over 15 amino acids. Germline V gives CDR1 SSHAT, CDR2 FNYEAQ (reference sequence). As DNA, the CDR3 is TGTGCTAGCAGCTTAGTCGGGGGAGGGCTTAATGAGCAGTTCTTC. It yields the protein CASSLVGGGLNEQFF. The full variable domain, rest sourced from reference TRBV7-7 and TRBJ2-1, is GAGVSQSPRYKVTKRGQDVTLRCDPISSHATLYWYQQALGQGPEFLTYFNYEAQPDKSGLPSDRFSAERPEGSISTLTIQRTEQRDSAMYRCASSLVGGGLNEQFFGPGTRLTVL.

The chain couples TRBV7-9 to TRBJ2-1; a possible D gene is TRBD2 (6 bases). The V and J ends lost 1 base and 7 bases respectively, with 11 bases between them. Looked up from germline, CDR1 is SEHNR and CDR2 is FQNEAQ (reference sequence). The CDR3 sequence is 14 residues long. The CDR3 DNA reads TGTGCCAGCAGCTTAGGACTAGGGGAGAATGAGCAGTTCTTC. Protein sequence: CASSLGLGENEQFF.

The chain couples TRBV5-1 to TRBJ2-3; 7 bases match TRBD2. Germline V CDR1 and CDR2: SGHRS, YFSETQ. The CDR3 extends over 14 amino acids. Trimming removed 7 bases from V and 0 bases from J; junction bases left unmatched: 5. The CDR3 protein is CASAAGASTDTQYF. In DNA form, the CDR3 reads TGCGCCAGCGCTGCGGGAGCTAGCACAGATACGCAGTATTTT.